One and the same sample provided the 32 T cell receptor beta chains below, sequenced in a study of OX40 agonist ivuxolimab in advanced cancers. Sequenced by immunoSEQ multiplex PCR; TCRdb stores in-frame clones only, minus some. This sample carries 70,000 to 95,000 clones, around 86% of them seen once, and the ten largest clones take 6.9%. Source: CD4+ or CD8+ T cells sorted from blood, taken in a trial of the OX40 agonist ivuxolimab. Receptors were obtained from an adult with an advanced solid tumor such as melanoma, head and neck, liver or kidney cancer.

The chain combines TRBV29-1 with TRBJ1-1; 9 bases align to TRBD1. The germline gives CDR1 SQVTM, CDR2 ANQGSEA. The V segment lost 7 bases and the J segment 1 base; nucleotides outside the gene matches: 4. The CDR3 is 13 amino acids. The CDR3 protein is CSGLQGANTEAFF. Here the CDR3 DNA reads TGCAGCGGCTTACAGGGGGCGAACACTGAAGCTTTCTTT.

This chain uses TRBV11-2 with TRBJ2-2; 9 positions match TRBD2. The junction had 12 bases not matched to a gene; V was cut back by 2 bases and J by 5 bases. The CDR3 sequence is 18 residues long. The V gene's germline CDR1 is SGHAT and CDR2 FQNNGV. The CDR3 nucleotides are TGTGCCAGCAGCTTATTCCGCCCAAGCGCGGGAGGGACCGGGGAGCTGTTTTTT. Protein product: CASSLFRPSAGGTGELFF.

The chain recombines TRBV10-1 with TRBJ2-2; weak D call: TRBD1 (5 bases). Per germline, CDR1 WNHNN and CDR2 SYGVQD (reference sequence). The CDR3 spans 16 residues. V dropped 1 base and J dropped 4 bases, with 13 bases sitting between them. As DNA, the CDR3 is TGCGCCAGCAGTGAGTTTCCCCAAAGGGGCACCGGGGAGCTGTTTTTT. Protein: CASSEFPQRGTGELFF.

V gene TRBV15 combines with J gene TRBJ2-7; no clear D gene. The V gene lost 1 base and the J gene lost 0 bases, with 7 bases spanning the gap. This CDR3 has 14 amino acids. In germline, CDR1 is LNHNV, CDR2 YYDKDF (reference sequence). CDR3 bases: TGTGCCACCAGCAGAGTGAGTGGCTCCTACGAGCAGTACTTC. This translates into CATSRVSGSYEQYF.

Only one count was recorded for this clone. This chain links TRBV27 with TRBJ1-1; D unclear. Per germline, CDR1 MNHEY and CDR2 SMNVEV (reference sequence). The CDR3 spans 13 residues. V lost 0 bases and J 4 bases, leaving 6 bases between the germline ends. CDR3 amino acids: CASSLSGFTEAFF. The DNA of the CDR3 is TGTGCCAGCAGTTTATCGGGATTCACTGAAGCTTTCTTT.

This clone was detected only once. The chain uses TRBV19 and TRBJ1-2, with a tentative D call TRBD1 (6 bases). Germline CDR1 LNHDA, CDR2 SQIVND (reference sequence). The length of the CDR3 is 11 residues. Trimming removed 5 bases from V and 8 bases from J, with 9 bases in between. CDR3 in amino acids: CASSGGVGYTF. For the CDR3, the DNA is TGTGCCAGTAGTGGGGGCGTCGGCTACACCTTC.

The V and J genes are TRBV19 and TRBJ1-1; the D is unclear. The V gene's germline CDR1 is LNHDA and CDR2 SQIVND (reference sequence). V lost 5 bases, J lost 0 bases, and 7 bases lay in between. The length of the CDR3 is 13 residues. The CDR3 DNA reads as TGTGCCAGTAGTTGGCGAATGAACACTGAAGCTTTCTTT. It translates to CASSWRMNTEAFF.

This chain uses TRBV5-6 with TRBJ2-1; no firm D call. Germline CDR1 is SGHDT and CDR2 is YYEEEE. Trimming stripped 4 bases from V and 4 bases from J, with 3 bases between. The CDR3 extends over 11 amino acids. Here the CDR3 DNA reads TGTGCCAGCAGCATTTACAATGAGCAGTTCTTC. It yields the protein CASSIYNEQFF.

This clone showed up just once. This chain connects TRBV6-1 to TRBJ1-2; 9 bases are a match to TRBD1. V was clipped by 6 bases and J by 7 bases; unmatched bases: 3. The CDR3 is made up of 12 amino acids. Germline CDR1 and CDR2: MNHNS and SASEGT. The CDR3 bases are TGTGCCAGCAGCCTGGACAGGGGTGGCTACACCTTC. Protein product: CASSLDRGGYTF.

This clone appeared a single time. The rearrangement uses TRBV6-1 and TRBJ2-1; maybe TRBD1 (6 bases). Trimming left V 9 bases short and J 5 bases short, with 14 bases between. CDR1 is MNHNS and CDR2 is SASEGT in the germline V gene. CDR3 length: 13 residues. This chain's CDR3 is CASSGTSNNEQFF. The CDR3 DNA is TGTGCCAGTTCCGGGACAAGCAACAATGAGCAGTTCTTC.

The chain uses TRBV29-1 and TRBJ2-3; 11 positions match TRBD2. CDR3 size: 17 residues. CDR1 and CDR2 (germline): SQVTM, ANQGSEA. Unmatched junction bases numbered 11, after V lost 4 bases and J lost 2 bases. Here the CDR3 reads CSVVELAGAVFTDTQYF. The CDR3, as DNA: TGCAGCGTTGTCGAACTAGCGGGGGCCGTATTCACAGATACGCAGTATTTT.

This sequence joins TRBV5-1 and TRBJ1-3; D is undetermined. This CDR3 has 14 amino acids. CDR1 is SGHRS, CDR2 YFSETQ, per germline. Trimming shortened V by 5 bases and J by 1 base, and 10 bases separated the two germline ends. DNA for the CDR3: TGCGCCAGCAGAGAAAATCCATCTGGAAACACCATATATTTT. This codes for CASRENPSGNTIYF.

The chain recombines TRBV9 with TRBJ1-2, with no clear D. Germline-derived CDR1 and CDR2 are SGDLS and YYNGEE. Trimming cost V 4 bases and J 4 bases, with 17 bases left between them. There are 15 residues in the CDR3. The CDR3 loop reads CASSRGTTASYGYTF. DNA of the CDR3: TGTGCCAGCAGCAGAGGCACGACCGCCAGCTATGGCTACACCTTC. Complete variable domain (other parts from reference TRBV9 and TRBJ1-2): DSGVTQTPKHLITATGQRVTLRCSPRSGDLSVYWYQQSLDQGLQFLIQYYNGEERAKGNILERFSAQQFPDLHSELNLSSLELGDSALYFCASSRGTTASYGYTFGSGTRLTVV.

The sample holds one count of this clone. The CDR3 DNA is TGTGCCAGCAGCTTGGGGCGTTTAGGGGACAGTTACAATCAGCCCCAGCATTTT. Its translation is CASSLGRLGDSYNQPQHF. This rearrangement joins TRBV5-6 to TRBJ1-5, with 7 nucleotides matching TRBD1. The V segment lost 0 bases and the J segment 3 bases; nucleotides outside the gene matches: 12. Germline loops: CDR1 SGHDT, CDR2 YYEEEE. CDR3 length: 18 residues.

The chain employs TRBV15 and TRBJ2-2; 15 bases agree with TRBD2. Germline CDR1 reads LNHNV; CDR2 reads YYDKDF (reference sequence). V shed 2 bases, J shed 4 bases, and the junction held 2 bases outside the gene matches. The length of the CDR3 is 17 residues. CDR3 protein: CATSRSGLAGGTGELFF. CDR3 bases: TGTGCCACCAGCAGATCGGGACTAGCGGGAGGCACCGGGGAGCTGTTTTTT.

This chain uses TRBV9 with TRBJ1-4; no clear D. Germline loops: CDR1 SGDLS, CDR2 YYNGEE. V was shortened by 0 bases and J by 2 bases, with 14 bases between the two germline ends. The CDR3 covers 17 residues. The DNA for the CDR3 is TGTGCCAGCAGCGTAGGCGGGAGGTCTACGACTAATGAAAAACTGTTTTTT. Amino acid sequence: CASSVGGRSTTNEKLFF.

CDR3 nucleotides: TGTGCCAGCAGTGTCAGGGTCGAGACCCAGTACTTC. Translation gives CASSVRVETQYF. This chain uses TRBV2 with TRBJ2-5; tentative D call: TRBD1 (5 bases). This CDR3 comprises 12 residues. The germline CDR1 and CDR2 sequences are SNHLY and FYNNEI. V was shortened by 4 bases and J by 5 bases, with 8 bases between the two germline ends.

V is TRBV4-3 and J is TRBJ1-5; D is possibly TRBD1 (6 bases). Trimming stripped 0 bases from V and 2 bases from J, with 11 bases between. Germline V CDR1 and CDR2: LGHNA, YSLEER. This CDR3 spans 16 amino acids. The CDR3 here is CASSQDAGAGNQPQHF. Here the CDR3 DNA reads TGCGCCAGCAGCCAAGACGCAGGGGCGGGCAATCAGCCCCAGCATTTT.

The genes are TRBV5-6 and TRBJ1-1; D remains ambiguous. From germline, CDR1 is SGHDT and CDR2 YYEEEE. V dropped 0 bases and J dropped 2 bases, with 14 bases sitting between them. The CDR3 spans 16 residues. CDR3: CASSLATIKRNTEAFF. The CDR3 bases are TGTGCCAGCAGCTTGGCGACTATTAAGAGAAACACTGAAGCTTTCTTT.

The V call is TRBV4-2, the J call TRBJ1-5; D gene uncertain. Germline V gene sequence: CDR1 LGHNA, CDR2 YNFKEQ. The CDR3 has 14 amino acids. Trimming removed 3 bases from V and 4 bases from J, with 10 bases in between. DNA of the CDR3: TGTGCCAGCAGCCAGGTAGGCTTAAATCAGCCCCAGCATTTT. This encodes CASSQVGLNQPQHF.

The V call is TRBV7-2, the J call TRBJ1-2; D is undetermined. The CDR3 sequence is 13 residues long. The germline V and J ends were trimmed by 3 bases and 4 bases, with 9 bases remaining between them. Per the germline V gene, CDR1 is SGHTA and CDR2 is FQGNSA. The CDR3, as DNA: TGTGCCAGCAGCTTTTCAGGCCCCTATGGCTACACCTTC. Translated: CASSFSGPYGYTF.

This clone was detected a few times. The chain recombines TRBV7-9 with TRBJ1-1; 7 bases align to TRBD1. Trimming at V came to 5 bases and at J to 0 bases, leaving 18 bases not matched to a gene. The germline CDR1 and CDR2 sequences are SEHNR and FQNEAQ (reference sequence). This CDR3 contains 19 residues. The CDR3 DNA sequence: TGTGCCAGCAGCCGACCAAACAGGGGAAAACTCCTATTGAACACTGAAGCTTTCTTT. Protein sequence: CASSRPNRGKLLLNTEAFF.

The rearrangement uses TRBV6-6 and TRBJ2-7, with 8 nucleotides matching TRBD1. Germline V gene sequence: CDR1 MNHNY, CDR2 SVGAGI (reference sequence). V was pared by 6 bases and J by 0 bases, with 7 bases of the junction left unmatched. The CDR3 sequence is 15 residues long. In nucleotides, the CDR3 is TGTGCCAGCAGGCAGGACAGGGCGGACTCCTACGAGCAGTACTTC. Translating it yields CASRQDRADSYEQYF.

This rearrangement joins TRBV4-1 to TRBJ2-3; 7 nucleotides align to TRBD1. Per the germline V gene, CDR1 is MGHRA and CDR2 is YSYEKL. The CDR3 loop spans 21 amino acids. The V gene end was trimmed by 2 bases and the J gene end by 4 bases; junction bases not matched to a gene: 24. The CDR3 reads CASSQSGPERGRVMFPDTQYF. For the CDR3, the DNA is TGCGCCAGCAGCCAATCGGGGCCCGAGAGGGGGCGCGTTATGTTTCCAGATACGCAGTATTTT.

This chain links TRBV6-6 with TRBJ1-1; a possible D gene is TRBD1 (6 bases). The CDR3 runs to 13 residues. Trimming took 4 bases from V and 3 from J, leaving 9 bases between them. The germline CDR1 and CDR2 sequences are MNHNY and SVGAGI (reference sequence). CDR3 in amino acids: CASSSHRDTEAFF. As DNA, the CDR3 is TGTGCCAGCAGTTCGCACAGGGACACTGAAGCTTTCTTT.

The chain carries TRBV19 and TRBJ1-5; D is unclear. Germline CDR1 reads LNHDA; CDR2 reads SQIVND (reference sequence). The CDR3 runs to 15 residues. V was clipped by 3 bases and J by 1 base, with 10 bases between them. The CDR3: CASSIATPSNQPQHF. The CDR3 bases are TGTGCCAGTAGTATCGCAACACCCAGCAATCAGCCCCAGCATTTT. Full variable domain (rest looked up from reference TRBV19 and TRBJ1-5): DGGITQSPKYLFRKEGQNVTLSCEQNLNHDAMYWYRQDPGQGLRLIYYSQIVNDFQKGDIAEGYSVSREKKESFPLTVTSAQKNPTAFYLCASSIATPSNQPQHFGDGTRLSIL.

In its sample, this clone was seen once. The chain recombines TRBV6-5 with TRBJ1-5, with D uncertain. Germline CDR1 reads MNHEY; CDR2 reads SVGAGI. V lost 4 bases to trimming and J lost 4 bases, with 14 bases between them. The CDR3 is made up of 15 amino acids. CDR3 in amino acids: CASSFFTVMNQPQHF. DNA for the CDR3: TGTGCCAGCAGTTTTTTCACCGTAATGAATCAGCCCCAGCATTTT.

This sequence joins TRBV2 and TRBJ2-7; D remains unclear. Trimming removed 7 bases from V and 7 bases from J, with 14 bases in between. The germline V gene encodes CDR1 SNHLY and CDR2 FYNNEI. The CDR3 covers 12 residues. CDR3 DNA sequence: TGTGCCAGCAATAAGAGGTCATTGGAGCAGTACTTC. Translation: CASNKRSLEQYF.

J is TRBJ2-5 and V is TRBV6-1; D is uncertain. The germline CDR1 and CDR2 sequences are MNHNS and SASEGT. The CDR3 is made up of 16 amino acids. Trimming removed 4 bases from V and 1 base from J, with 16 bases in between. As DNA, the CDR3 is TGTGCCAGCAGTGGAACCACCAACCCTCTCCAAGAGACCCAGTACTTC. This translates into CASSGTTNPLQETQYF.

This chain links TRBV27 with TRBJ1-1; D is ambiguous. Germline values: CDR1 MNHEY, CDR2 SMNVEV (reference sequence). V was trimmed by 5 bases and J by 5 bases, leaving 9 bases between them. The CDR3 consists of 12 residues. The chain's CDR3 is CASSPDFTEAFF. The CDR3 DNA is TGTGCCAGCAGTCCCGACTTTACTGAAGCTTTCTTT.

The CDR3, as DNA: TGTGCCAGCGCGGTCGGGGGGCAATTGAACACTGAAGCTTTCTTT. As protein: CASAVGGQLNTEAFF. The chain recombines TRBV9 with TRBJ1-1; perhaps TRBD1 as D (6 bases). Germline V lookup: CDR1 SGDLS, CDR2 YYNGEE. Between the trimmed V and J ends, which lost 7 bases and 0 bases, there was a span of 16 bases. The CDR3 loop spans 15 amino acids.

The chain carries TRBV9 and TRBJ2-1, with D possibly matching TRBD2 (6 bases). CDR3 length equals 15 residues. Trimming left V 4 bases short and J 4 bases short, with 15 bases between. CDR1 is SGDLS and CDR2 is YYNGEE in the germline V gene. CDR3 in amino acids: CASSPPGERYNEQFF. The CDR3 bases are TGTGCCAGCAGCCCCCCGGGGGAGCGGTACAATGAGCAGTTCTTC. The full variable domain, rest sourced from reference TRBV9 and TRBJ2-1, is DSGVTQTPKHLITATGQRVTLRCSPRSGDLSVYWYQQSLDQGLQFLIQYYNGEERAKGNILERFSAQQFPDLHSELNLSSLELGDSALYFCASSPPGERYNEQFFGPGTRLTVL.